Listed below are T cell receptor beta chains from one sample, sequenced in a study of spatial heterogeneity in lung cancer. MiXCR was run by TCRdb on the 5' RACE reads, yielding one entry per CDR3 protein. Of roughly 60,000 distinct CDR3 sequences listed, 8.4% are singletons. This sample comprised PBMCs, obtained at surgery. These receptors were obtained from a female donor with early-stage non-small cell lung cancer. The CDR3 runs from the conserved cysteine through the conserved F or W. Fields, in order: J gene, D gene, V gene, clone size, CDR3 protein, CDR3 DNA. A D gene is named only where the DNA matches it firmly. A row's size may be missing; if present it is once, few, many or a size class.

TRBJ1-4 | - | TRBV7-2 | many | CASSRDVNEKLFF | TGTGCCAGCAGCCGGGACGTTAATGAAAAACTGTTTTTT
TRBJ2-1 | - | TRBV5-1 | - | CASSLAVGVNEQFF | TGCGCCAGCAGCTTGGCCGTTGGGGTCAATGAGCAGTTCTTC
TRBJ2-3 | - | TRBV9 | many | CASSLRTGEDTDTQYF | TGTGCCAGCAGCCTCCGGACCGGGGAGGACACAGATACGCAGTATTTT
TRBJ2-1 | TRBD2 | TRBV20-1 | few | CSALKGAGGSLGDEQFF | TGCAGTGCCCTTAAGGGAGCGGGAGGGTCCCTGGGGGATGAGCAGTTCTTC
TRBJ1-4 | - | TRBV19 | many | CASTRVPSGKLFF | TGTGCCAGTACCCGGGTTCCGTCTGGAAAACTGTTTTTT
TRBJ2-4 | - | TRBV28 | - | CASGDTKNIQYF | TGTGCCAGCGGAGACACCAAAAACATTCAGTACTTC
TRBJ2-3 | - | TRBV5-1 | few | CASSLELPSTDTQYF | TGCGCCAGCAGCTTGGAGCTACCCAGCACAGATACGCAGTATTTT
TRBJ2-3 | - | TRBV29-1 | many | CSVEDLAGDTQYF | TGCAGCGTTGAGGACCTAGCCGGAGATACGCAGTATTTT
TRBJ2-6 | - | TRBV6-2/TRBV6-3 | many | CASTEDAGANVLTF | TGTGCCAGCACCGAAGATGCTGGGGCCAACGTCCTGACTTTC
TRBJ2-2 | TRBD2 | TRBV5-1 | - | CASSLGASGNTGELFF | TGCGCCAGCAGCTTGGGGGCTAGCGGGAACACCGGGGAGCTGTTTTTT
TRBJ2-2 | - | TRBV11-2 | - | CASSLPREGANTGELFF | TGTGCCAGCAGCTTGCCTAGGGAGGGGGCGAACACCGGGGAGCTGTTTTTT
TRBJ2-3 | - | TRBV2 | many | CASSEAPSTDTQYF | TGTGCCAGCAGTGAAGCCCCAAGCACAGATACGCAGTATTTT
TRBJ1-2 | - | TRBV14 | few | CASSLLSQGYYGYTF | TGTGCCAGCAGTCTTTTGTCACAGGGATACTATGGCTACACCTTC
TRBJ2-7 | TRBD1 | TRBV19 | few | CASSMQPGQGVREQYF | TGTGCCAGTAGTATGCAACCGGGACAGGGGGTACGGGAGCAGTACTTC
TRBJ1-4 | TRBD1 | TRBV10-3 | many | CAIGGGRGNEKLFF | TGTGCCATCGGAGGGGGCAGGGGCAATGAAAAACTGTTTTTT
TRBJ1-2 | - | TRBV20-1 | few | CSARLNSDWRYGYTF | TGCAGTGCTAGATTGAACTCGGACTGGCGCTATGGCTACACCTTC
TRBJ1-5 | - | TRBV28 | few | CASSRAEGFSNQPQHF | TGTGCCAGCAGTCGGGCGGAGGGTTTTAGCAATCAGCCCCAGCATTTT
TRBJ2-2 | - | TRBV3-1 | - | CASSRGSANTGELFF | TGTGCCAGCAGCCGGGGTAGTGCGAACACCGGGGAGCTGTTTTTT
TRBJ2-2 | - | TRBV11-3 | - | CASSPLGQGELFF | TGTGCCAGCAGCCCACTCGGGCAGGGGGAGCTGTTTTTT
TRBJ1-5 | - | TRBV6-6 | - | CASRPPGGEGQPQHF | TGTGCCAGCAGACCACCGGGGGGCGAAGGTCAGCCCCAGCATTTT
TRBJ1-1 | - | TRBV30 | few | CAWSRDPFNTEAFF | TGTGCCTGGAGTCGGGACCCTTTTAACACTGAAGCTTTCTTT
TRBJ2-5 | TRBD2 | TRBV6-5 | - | CASSYYASGGAETQYF | TGTGCCAGCAGTTACTACGCTAGCGGGGGGGCGGAGACCCAGTACTTC
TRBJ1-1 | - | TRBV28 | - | CASSVPQGGGTEAFF | TGTGCCAGCAGTGTCCCACAGGGAGGCGGGACTGAAGCTTTCTTT
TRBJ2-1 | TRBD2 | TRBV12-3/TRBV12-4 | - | CASSLSAGGGYYNEQFF | TGTGCCAGCAGTTTATCCGCGGGAGGGGGCTACTACAATGAGCAGTTCTTC
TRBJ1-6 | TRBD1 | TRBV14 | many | CASRGQGAGSPLHF | TGTGCCAGCAGGGGACAGGGGGCAGGGTCACCCCTCCACTTT
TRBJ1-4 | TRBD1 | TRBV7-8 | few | CASSPQGGVNEKLFF | TGTGCCAGCAGCCCGCAGGGGGGAGTTAATGAAAAACTGTTTTTT
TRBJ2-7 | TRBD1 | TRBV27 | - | CASRGPMRDRGLYEQYF | TGTGCCAGCAGGGGACCTATGCGGGACAGGGGCCTCTACGAGCAGTACTTC
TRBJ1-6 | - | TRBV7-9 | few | CASSLEGHSPLHF | TGTGCCAGCAGCTTAGAGGGTCATTCACCCCTCCACTTT
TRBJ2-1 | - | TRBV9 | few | CASSGSPGGIDNEQFF | TGTGCCAGCAGCGGGAGCCCTGGCGGGATCGACAATGAGCAGTTCTTC
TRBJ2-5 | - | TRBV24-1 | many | CATSDFGVQETQYF | TGTGCCACCAGTGATTTCGGGGTCCAAGAGACCCAGTACTTC
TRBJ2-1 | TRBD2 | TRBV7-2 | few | CASSLGGGFYNEQFF | TGTGCCAGCAGCTTAGGCGGGGGGTTCTACAATGAGCAGTTCTTC
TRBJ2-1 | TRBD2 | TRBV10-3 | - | CAIRERLANEQFF | TGTGCCATCCGAGAGAGACTAGCGAATGAGCAGTTCTTC
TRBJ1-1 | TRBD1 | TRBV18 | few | CASSPSGTGTEAFF | TGTGCCAGCTCACCATCAGGGACAGGGACTGAAGCTTTCTTT
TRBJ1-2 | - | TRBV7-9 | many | CASSLSPVQGDGYTF | TGTGCCAGCAGCTTAAGTCCGGTACAGGGAGATGGCTACACCTTC
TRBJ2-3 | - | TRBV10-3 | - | CAISDSKSDTQYF | TGTGCCATCAGTGATTCCAAGTCAGATACGCAGTATTTT